Listed below are T cell receptor beta chains from one sample, sequenced in a study of vaccination and CD4 T cells after COVID-19. MiXCR was run by TCRdb on the PCR reads, yielding one entry per CDR3 protein. In the table there are 15,000 or so distinct CDR3 sequences, approximately 51% of which are singletons. The antigens of these receptors remain unknown. The sample here was cultured CD4+ T cells from blood, taken after SARS-CoV-2 vaccination. The receptors derive from a human donor with COVID-19. Each CDR3 is given with its conserved first and last residue. D genes are given only for firm matches. Only part of the rows carry a size: once, few, many, or a class if the clone is expanded.

clone_size	j_call	v_call	d_call	cdr3_aa	cdr3_nt
NA	TRBJ1-2	TRBV5-4	NA	CASSSNRGAYGYTF	TGTGCCAGCAGCTCAAACCGGGGGGCCTATGGCTACACCTTC
NA	TRBJ2-7	TRBV6-1	TRBD1	CASSVWDRGAYEQYF	TGTGCCAGCAGTGTCTGGGACAGGGGAGCCTACGAGCAGTACTTC
NA	TRBJ2-1	TRBV7-2	TRBD2	CASSRSGGPNEQFF	TGTGCCAGCAGCCGATCGGGGGGGCCAAATGAGCAGTTCTTC
NA	TRBJ2-2	TRBV20-1	NA	CSASRRGPNTGELFF	TGCAGTGCTTCCCGGAGGGGGCCGAACACCGGGGAGCTGTTTTTT
NA	TRBJ2-1	TRBV5-4	TRBD2	CASIPAGGGTSYNEQFF	TGTGCCAGCATCCCTGCGGGGGGTGGGACCTCCTACAATGAGCAGTTCTTC
NA	TRBJ1-3	TRBV7-8	NA	CASSRQDSGNTIYF	TGTGCCAGCAGCCGACAGGACTCTGGAAACACCATATATTTT
NA	TRBJ1-1	TRBV7-3	NA	CASSLGHEAFF	TGTGCCAGCAGCTTAGGGCACGAAGCTTTCTTT
few	TRBJ1-5	TRBV2	TRBD1	CASSEWAGGGQPQHF	TGTGCCAGCAGTGAATGGGCAGGGGGAGGTCAGCCCCAGCATTTT
few	TRBJ1-2	TRBV20-1	TRBD1	CSAVNRGPNYGYTF	TGCAGTGCCGTCAACAGGGGCCCTAACTATGGCTACACCTTC
NA	TRBJ1-6	TRBV12-3/TRBV12-4	NA	CASTGDLLSPLHF	TGTGCCAGCACTGGGGACCTCCTTTCACCCCTCCACTTT
NA	TRBJ2-3	TRBV7-2	NA	CASSTPSTDTQYF	TGTGCCAGCAGCACCCCTAGCACAGATACGCAGTATTTT
NA	TRBJ1-6	TRBV2	TRBD1	CASSELRTGGSPLHF	TGTGCCAGCAGTGAACTGCGGACAGGGGGATCACCCCTCCACTTT
NA	TRBJ2-3	TRBV10-3	TRBD2	CAIRGGGGGTDTQYF	TGTGCCATCAGAGGAGGCGGGGGTGGAACAGATACGCAGTATTTT
few	TRBJ2-5	TRBV7-8	NA	CASSLRSSGTQYF	TGTGCCAGCAGCTTACGCTCCTCGGGGACCCAGTACTTC
NA	TRBJ1-5	TRBV20-1	NA	CSAGAVSGRANQPQHF	TGCAGTGCTGGGGCGGTCAGTGGCAGGGCCAATCAGCCCCAGCATTTT
NA	TRBJ2-5	TRBV5-1	TRBD1	CASGSGTGQETQYF	TGCGCCAGCGGCTCAGGGACAGGCCAAGAGACCCAGTACTTC
NA	TRBJ1-5	TRBV28	NA	CASRTIPQPQHF	TGTGCCAGCAGAACAATCCCTCAGCCCCAGCATTTT
NA	TRBJ1-2	TRBV7-9	TRBD1	CASSQRQGDGYTF	TGTGCCAGCAGCCAGAGACAGGGGGATGGCTACACCTTC
NA	TRBJ2-7	TRBV7-9	TRBD1	CASSARQGFYEQYF	TGTGCCAGCAGCGCCCGACAGGGGTTCTACGAGCAGTACTTC
few	TRBJ2-7	TRBV7-2	NA	CASSHPEVGWQYF	TGTGCCAGCAGCCACCCGGAGGTGGGGTGGCAGTACTTC
few	TRBJ1-5	TRBV10-3	NA	CAISTGNQPQHF	TGTGCCATCAGTACAGGGAATCAGCCCCAGCATTTT
NA	TRBJ2-5	TRBV7-2	TRBD1	CASSPDGQGVTQYF	TGTGCCAGCAGCCCCGACGGACAGGGGGTGACCCAGTACTTC
NA	TRBJ2-6	TRBV6-4	NA	CATSMGPGANVLTF	TGTGCCACATCCATGGGTCCTGGGGCCAACGTCCTGACTTTC
few	TRBJ1-5	TRBV7-2	TRBD1	CASSLAATGQQPQHF	TGTGCCAGCAGCTTAGCCGCGACAGGGCAACAGCCCCAGCATTTT
NA	TRBJ2-2	TRBV6-5	TRBD1	CASSYLQGAPGELFF	TGTGCCAGCAGTTACCTACAGGGGGCACCCGGGGAGCTGTTTTTT
NA	TRBJ2-2	TRBV7-2	TRBD1	CASSNRGTGELFF	TGTGCCAGCAGTAACAGGGGCACCGGGGAGCTGTTTTTT
NA	TRBJ1-5	TRBV2	TRBD1	CASIPDRGGQPQHF	TGTGCCAGCATCCCGGACAGGGGAGGTCAGCCCCAGCATTTT
NA	TRBJ2-3	TRBV7-9	NA	CASSFGDGVLYTQYF	TGTGCCAGCAGCTTTGGGGACGGAGTTTTATATACGCAGTATTTT
NA	TRBJ2-2	TRBV7-8	NA	CASSGGRTGELFF	TGTGCCAGCAGCGGGGGTAGGACCGGGGAGCTGTTTTTT